Detailed here is one T cell receptor beta chain. Its specificity is unknown. This sample is drawn from a study of a mutant IDH1 vaccine in newly diagnosed glioma. Across the study: Initiation of the vaccine course occurred 4-6 weeks after radiotherapy alone, or alongside temozolomide cycles. Antecedent treatment encompassed radiotherapy, temozolomide, or their combination; the majority received both.

Findings and limits, study-wide: It was roughly 93% of patients that developed vaccine-induced immune responses.

Sequenced by immunoSEQ multiplex PCR; TCRdb stores in-frame clones only, minus some. Of some 59,000 clones detected, approximately 90% appear once; the ten largest clones hold more than 1.5%. Noted time point: week 11, during vaccination. Doses of 300 ug of mutant IDH1 20-mer peptide were given with topical imiquimod. The donor cohort comprised cases of new WHO grade 3 or 4 IDH1-mutant, ATRX-lost astrocytoma. Germline V lookup: CDR1 KGHSH, CDR2 LQKENI. The CDR3 is made up of 17 amino acids. Trimming took off 2 bases at V and 1 base at J, with 12 bases between the two ends. V gene TRBV18 combines with J gene TRBJ2-6, with D maybe TRBD2 (5 bases). The TCR originated in a man aged 35 to 55 with glioma. The source was PBMCs, collected from a glioma patient whose treatment included an IDH1 peptide vaccine. This CDR3 reads CASSPSGISSGANVLTF. The DNA of the CDR3 is TGTGCCAGCTCACCATCCGGGATATCATCTGGGGCCAACGTCCTGACTTTC.